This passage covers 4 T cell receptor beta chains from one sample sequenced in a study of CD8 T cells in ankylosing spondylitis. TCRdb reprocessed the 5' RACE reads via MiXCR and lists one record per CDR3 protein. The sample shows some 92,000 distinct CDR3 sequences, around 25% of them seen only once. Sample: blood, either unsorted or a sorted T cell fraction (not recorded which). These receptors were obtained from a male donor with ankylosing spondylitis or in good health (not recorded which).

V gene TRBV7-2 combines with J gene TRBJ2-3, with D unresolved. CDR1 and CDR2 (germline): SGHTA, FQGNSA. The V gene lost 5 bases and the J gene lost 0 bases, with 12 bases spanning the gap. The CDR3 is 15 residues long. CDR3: CASSPGSSSTDTQYF. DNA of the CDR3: TGTGCCAGCAGCCCGGGTTCCTCTAGCACAGATACGCAGTATTTT.

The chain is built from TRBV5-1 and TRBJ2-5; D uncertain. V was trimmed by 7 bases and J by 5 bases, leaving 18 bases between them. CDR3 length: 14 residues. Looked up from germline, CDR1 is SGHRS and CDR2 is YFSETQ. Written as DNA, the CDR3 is TGCGCCAGCTCTATCCTAGGTGCGGCGGAGACCCAGTACTTC. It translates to CASSILGAAETQYF.

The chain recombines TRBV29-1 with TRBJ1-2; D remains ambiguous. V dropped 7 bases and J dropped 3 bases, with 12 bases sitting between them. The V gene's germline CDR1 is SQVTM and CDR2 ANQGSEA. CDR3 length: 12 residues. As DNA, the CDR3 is TGCAGCGCCGGCACGGTATACTATGGCTACACCTTC. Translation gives CSAGTVYYGYTF.

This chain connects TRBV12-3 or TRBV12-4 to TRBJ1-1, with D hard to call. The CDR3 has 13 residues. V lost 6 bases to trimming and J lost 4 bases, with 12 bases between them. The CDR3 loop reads CASRERVGTEAFF. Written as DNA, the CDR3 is TGTGCCAGCAGAGAGCGGGTGGGCACTGAAGCTTTCTTT.